This T cell receptor (beta chain) was profiled in a study of OX40 agonist ivuxolimab in advanced cancers. Broader study findings: Normalized T-cell clonal expansion was also low in some nonresponders. Relative to CD4+ cells, CD8+ T cells on average had more expanded clones. Individuals who were partial responders at 0.1-3.0 mg/kg had clonal expansion that ranked among the lowest.

A remark on this clone: The antigen remains unidentified.

The CDR3 spans 16 residues. With 0 bases clipped from V and 4 bases from J, the junction kept 6 bases outside the gene matches. Germline CDR1 is SGHVT and CDR2 is SQSDAQ. The repertoire was sequenced with immunoSEQ multiplex PCR; TCRdb's copy has only in-frame clones and lacks some. The table lists roughly 86,000 clones, under 95% of them singletons. This specimen was CD4+ or CD8+ T cells sorted from blood, taken in a trial of the OX40 agonist ivuxolimab. This receptor was taken from an adult with an advanced solid tumor such as melanoma, head and neck, liver or kidney cancer. The genes are TRBV7-4 and TRBJ1-5, with 7 positions matching TRBD1. The CDR3 nucleotides read TGTGCCAGCAGCTTAGCCCCTCGACAGGGTAATCAGCCCCAGCATTTT. It specifies CASSLAPRQGNQPQHF.